The 10 T cell receptor beta chains given below trace back to one sample, sequenced in a study of T cells expressing NK-cell markers. TCRdb reworked the 5' RACE reads into one entry per CDR3 protein, no DNA. The table for this sample gives about 390,000 distinct CDR3 sequences. The sequencing input was blood T cells: a sorted CD56 or NKG2C T cell subset, CD4+ or CD8+ T cells, or bulk PBMC T cells (not recorded which). These receptors were taken from a woman between 50 and 59 years old in good health.

The rearrangement joins TRBV20-1 to TRBJ2-1; without DNA, the TCRdb call of TRBD1 cannot be checked. CDR1 is DFQATT, CDR2 SNEGSKA, per germline (reference sequence). CDR3 size: 15 residues. CDR3 in amino acids: CSAQVGTGTYNEQFF.

The gene calls are TRBV5-5 and TRBJ2-5; there is no DNA to check the TCRdb D call of TRBD1. The CDR3 has 16 amino acids. Germline CDR1 is SGHKS and CDR2 is YYEKEE (reference sequence). The CDR3 is CASSLGWTGGRETQYF.

J is TRBJ2-1 and V is TRBV11-2; TCRdb's D call of TRBD1 is untestable without DNA. Germline CDR1 is SGHAT and CDR2 is FQNNGV. This CDR3 has 15 residues. This chain's CDR3 is CASSRDTRRYNEQFF. Together with reference TRBV11-2 and TRBJ2-1, the CDR3 gives the full variable domain: EAGVAQSPRYKIIEKRQSVAFWCNPISGHATLYWYQQILGQGPKLLIQFQNNGVVDDSQLPKDRFSAERLKGVDSTLKIQPAKLEDSAVYLCASSRDTRRYNEQFFGPGTRLTVL.

The CDR3 loop is CASNPSGAVTEAFF. This chain joins TRBV27 and TRBJ1-1; the TCRdb call, TRBD1, lacks DNA for checking. This CDR3 has 14 amino acids. Germline lookup yields CDR1 MNHEY and CDR2 SMNVEV (reference sequence).

The V call is TRBV11-2, the J call TRBJ2-1; TCRdb's D call of TRBD2 is untestable without DNA. This CDR3 has 16 amino acids. Germline assignment: CDR1 SGHAT and CDR2 FQNNGV. CDR3 sequence: CASSLELAGPYNEQFF.

The chain has TRBV24-1 and TRBJ2-7; TCRdb calls TRBD1, which cannot be checked without DNA. CDR1 is KGHDR, CDR2 SFDVKD, per germline. CDR3 size: 15 residues. CDR3 in amino acids: CATSDNQGARVEPYF.

This chain connects TRBV18 to TRBJ1-1; TCRdb lists TRBD1, though no DNA is available to test this call. Per germline, CDR1 KGHSH and CDR2 LQKENI. The CDR3 totals 14 residues. The CDR3 is CASSLETGTLGAFF.

The V call is TRBV15, the J call TRBJ2-1; without DNA, the TCRdb call of TRBD2 cannot be checked. Looked up from germline, CDR1 is LNHNV and CDR2 is YYDKDF (reference sequence). The CDR3 has 14 residues. CDR3 sequence reads: CATSTRTDYNEQFF.

V and J are TRBV4-1 and TRBJ2-7. Germline V gene sequence: CDR1 MGHRA, CDR2 YSYEKL. CDR3 length: 14 residues. This CDR3 reads CASSQEITGYEQYF.

The chain is built from TRBV6-6 and TRBJ2-2; as DNA is missing, the TRBD1 call by TCRdb cannot be tested. Germline V gene lookup returns CDR1 MNHNY and CDR2 SVGAGI (reference sequence). The CDR3 runs 14 residues. The CDR3 loop is CASSHRGGTGELFF.